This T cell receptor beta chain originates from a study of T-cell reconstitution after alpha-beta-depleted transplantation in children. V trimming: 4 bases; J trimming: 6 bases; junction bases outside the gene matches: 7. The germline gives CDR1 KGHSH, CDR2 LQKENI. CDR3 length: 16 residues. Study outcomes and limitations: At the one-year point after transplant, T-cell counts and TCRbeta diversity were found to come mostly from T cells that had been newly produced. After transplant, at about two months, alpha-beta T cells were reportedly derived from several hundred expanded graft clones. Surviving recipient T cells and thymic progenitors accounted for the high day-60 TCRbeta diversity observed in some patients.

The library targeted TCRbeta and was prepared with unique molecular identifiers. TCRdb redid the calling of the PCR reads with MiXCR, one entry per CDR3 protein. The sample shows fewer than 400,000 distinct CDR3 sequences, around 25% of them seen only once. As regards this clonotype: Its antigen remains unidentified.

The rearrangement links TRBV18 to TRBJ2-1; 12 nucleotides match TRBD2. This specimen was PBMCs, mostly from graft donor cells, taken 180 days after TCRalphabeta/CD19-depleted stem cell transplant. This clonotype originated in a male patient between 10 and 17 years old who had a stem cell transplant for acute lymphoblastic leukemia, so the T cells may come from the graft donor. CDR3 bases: TGTGCCAGCTCACGCGGACTAGCGGGGCCGGTCAATGAGCAGTTCTTC. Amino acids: CASSRGLAGPVNEQFF.